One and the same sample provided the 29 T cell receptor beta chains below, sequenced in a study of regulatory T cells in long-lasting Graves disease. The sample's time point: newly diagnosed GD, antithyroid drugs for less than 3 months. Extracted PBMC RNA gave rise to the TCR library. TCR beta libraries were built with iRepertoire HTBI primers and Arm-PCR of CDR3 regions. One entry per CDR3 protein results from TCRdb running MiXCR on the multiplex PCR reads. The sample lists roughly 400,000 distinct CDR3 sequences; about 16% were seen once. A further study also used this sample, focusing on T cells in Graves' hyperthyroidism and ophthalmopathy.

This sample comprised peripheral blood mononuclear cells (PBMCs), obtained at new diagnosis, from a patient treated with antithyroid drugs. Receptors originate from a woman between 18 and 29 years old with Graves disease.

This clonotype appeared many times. CDR3 nucleotide sequence: TGTGCCAGCAGTTTAGTGGCACGGGACCCGTCGTATTTT. Encoded protein: CASSLVARDPSYF. The rearrangement uses TRBV12-3 or TRBV12-4 and TRBJ2-3; D may be TRBD1 or TRBD2 (5 bases each). V dropped 1 base and J dropped 14 bases, with 16 bases sitting between them. The CDR3 has 13 amino acids.

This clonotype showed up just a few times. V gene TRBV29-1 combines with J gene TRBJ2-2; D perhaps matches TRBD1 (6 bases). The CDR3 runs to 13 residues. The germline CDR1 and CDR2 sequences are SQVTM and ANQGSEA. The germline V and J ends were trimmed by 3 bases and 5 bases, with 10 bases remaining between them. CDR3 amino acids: CSVEGAVTGELFF. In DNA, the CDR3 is TGCAGCGTTGAGGGGGCAGTGACCGGGGAGCTGTTTTTT.

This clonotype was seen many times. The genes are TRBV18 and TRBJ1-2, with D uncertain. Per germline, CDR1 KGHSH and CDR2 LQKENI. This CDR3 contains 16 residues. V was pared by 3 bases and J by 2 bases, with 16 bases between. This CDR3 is CASSPNGLTPNYGYTF. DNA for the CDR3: TGTGCCAGCTCACCCAACGGACTTACACCAAACTATGGCTACACCTTC. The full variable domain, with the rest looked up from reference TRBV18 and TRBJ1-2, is NAGVMQNPRHLVRRRGQEARLRCSPMKGHSHVYWYRQLPEEGLKFMVYLQKENIIDESGMPKERFSAEFPKEGPSILRIQQVVRGDSAAYFCASSPNGLTPNYGYTFGSGTRLTVV.

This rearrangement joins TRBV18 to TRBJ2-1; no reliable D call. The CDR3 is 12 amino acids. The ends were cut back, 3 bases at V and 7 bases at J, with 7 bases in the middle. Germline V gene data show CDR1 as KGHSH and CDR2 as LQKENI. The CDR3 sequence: CASSPVRNEQFF. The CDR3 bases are TGTGCCAGCTCACCCGTTCGAAATGAGCAGTTCTTC. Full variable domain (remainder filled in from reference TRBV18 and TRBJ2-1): NAGVMQNPRHLVRRRGQEARLRCSPMKGHSHVYWYRQLPEEGLKFMVYLQKENIIDESGMPKERFSAEFPKEGPSILRIQQVVRGDSAAYFCASSPVRNEQFFGPGTRLTVL.

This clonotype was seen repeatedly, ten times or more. CDR3 in DNA: TGTGCCAGCAGCTTTCAGAACACCGGGGAGCTGTTTTTT. Amino acid sequence: CASSFQNTGELFF. V and J are TRBV28 and TRBJ2-2; D not certain. Deletions cut 6 bases from V and 1 base from J, with 6 bases between. Germline loops: CDR1 MDHEN, CDR2 SYDVKM. This CDR3 has 13 amino acids.

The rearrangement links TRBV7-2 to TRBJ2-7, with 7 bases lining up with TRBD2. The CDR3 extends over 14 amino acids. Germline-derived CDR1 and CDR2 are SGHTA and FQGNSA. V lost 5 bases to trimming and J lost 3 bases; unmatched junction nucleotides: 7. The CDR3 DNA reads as TGTGCCAGCAGCCCACTAGCGAGACACTACGAGCAGTACTTC. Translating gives CASSPLARHYEQYF.

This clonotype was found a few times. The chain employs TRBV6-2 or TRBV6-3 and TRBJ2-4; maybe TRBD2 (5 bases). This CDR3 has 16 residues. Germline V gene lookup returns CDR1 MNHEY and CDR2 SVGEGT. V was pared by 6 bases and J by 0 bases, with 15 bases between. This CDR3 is CASRAGIGKAKNIQYF. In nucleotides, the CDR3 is TGTGCCAGCAGAGCCGGGATAGGGAAAGCCAAAAACATTCAGTACTTC.

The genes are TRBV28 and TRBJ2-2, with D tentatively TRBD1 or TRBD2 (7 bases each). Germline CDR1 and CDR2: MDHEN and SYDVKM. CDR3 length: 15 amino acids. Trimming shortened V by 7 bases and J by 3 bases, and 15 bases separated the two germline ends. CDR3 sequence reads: CASIQGGPYTGELFF. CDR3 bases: TGTGCCAGCATCCAGGGGGGGCCGTACACCGGGGAGCTGTTTTTT.

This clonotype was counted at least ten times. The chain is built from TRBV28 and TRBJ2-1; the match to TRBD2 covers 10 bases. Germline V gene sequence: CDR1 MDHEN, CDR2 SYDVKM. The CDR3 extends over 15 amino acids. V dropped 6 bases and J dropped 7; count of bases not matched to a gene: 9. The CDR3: CASRPHLAGANEQFF. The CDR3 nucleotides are TGTGCCAGCAGACCACATCTAGCGGGAGCGAATGAGCAGTTCTTC.

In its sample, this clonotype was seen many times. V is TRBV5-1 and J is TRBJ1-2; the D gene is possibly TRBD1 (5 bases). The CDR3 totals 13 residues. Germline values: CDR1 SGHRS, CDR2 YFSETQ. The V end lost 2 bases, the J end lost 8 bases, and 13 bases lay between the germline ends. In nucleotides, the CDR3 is TGCGCCAGCAGCTTTAAGGGGCAGGAAGGCTACACCTTC. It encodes CASSFKGQEGYTF.

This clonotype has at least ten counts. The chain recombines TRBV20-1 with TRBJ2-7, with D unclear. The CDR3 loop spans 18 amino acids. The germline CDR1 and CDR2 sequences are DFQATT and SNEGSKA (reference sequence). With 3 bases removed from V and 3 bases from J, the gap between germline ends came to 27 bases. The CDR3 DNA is TGCAGTGCTAGGCCTTTACATTCTTCTCCCCGTACATACTACGAGCAGTACTTC. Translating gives CSARPLHSSPRTYYEQYF.

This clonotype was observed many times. CDR3 in amino acids: CASRVDRGRSYEQYF. CDR3 sequence (DNA): TGTGCCAGCAGGGTAGACAGGGGCCGCTCCTACGAGCAGTACTTC. The J gene is TRBJ2-7, the V gene TRBV2; 8 nucleotides align to TRBD1. Germline-derived CDR1 and CDR2 are SNHLY and FYNNEI. CDR3 length equals 15 residues. V dropped 6 bases and J dropped 0; count of bases not matched to a gene: 7.

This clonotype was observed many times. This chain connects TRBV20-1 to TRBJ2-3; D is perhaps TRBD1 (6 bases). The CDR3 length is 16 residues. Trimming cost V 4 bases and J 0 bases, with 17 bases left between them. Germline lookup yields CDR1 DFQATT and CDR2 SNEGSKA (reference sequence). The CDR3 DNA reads TGCAGTGCTATCTATCGACAGGCCTCTAGCACAGATACGCAGTATTTT. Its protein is CSAIYRQASSTDTQYF.

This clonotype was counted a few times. The DNA of the CDR3 is TGTGCCAGCAGCGTGGGGGGCGCTGAAGCTTTCTTT. It encodes CASSVGGAEAFF. The genes are TRBV9 and TRBJ1-1, with a weak D call TRBD1 (6 bases). Germline CDR1 is SGDLS and CDR2 is YYNGEE. The CDR3 has 12 residues. The ends were cut back, 2 bases at V and 6 bases at J, with 8 bases in the middle.

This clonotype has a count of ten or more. The CDR3 DNA reads as TGTGCCAGCAGTGTGGAAGGTAGAGGAAAACTGTTTTTT. Translating it yields CASSVEGRGKLFF. The chain is built from TRBV5-6 and TRBJ1-4; D uncertain. The ends were cut back, 5 bases at V and 10 bases at J, with 15 bases in the middle. The CDR3 covers 13 residues. Germline CDR1 SGHDT, CDR2 YYEEEE.

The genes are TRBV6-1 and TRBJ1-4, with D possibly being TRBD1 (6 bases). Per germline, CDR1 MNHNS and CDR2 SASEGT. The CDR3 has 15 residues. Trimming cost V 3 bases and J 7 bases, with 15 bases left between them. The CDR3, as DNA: TGTGCCAGCAGTGACAGGGGAGGAGGCTCTGAAAAACTGTTTTTT. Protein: CASSDRGGGSEKLFF.

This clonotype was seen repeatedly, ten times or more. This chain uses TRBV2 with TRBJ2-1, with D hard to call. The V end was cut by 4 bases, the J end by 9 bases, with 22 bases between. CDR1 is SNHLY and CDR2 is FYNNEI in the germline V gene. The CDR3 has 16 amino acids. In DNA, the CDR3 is TGTGCCAGCAGTGCAATGGGGTTTATCAATATGATTGAGCAGTTCTTC. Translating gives CASSAMGFINMIEQFF.

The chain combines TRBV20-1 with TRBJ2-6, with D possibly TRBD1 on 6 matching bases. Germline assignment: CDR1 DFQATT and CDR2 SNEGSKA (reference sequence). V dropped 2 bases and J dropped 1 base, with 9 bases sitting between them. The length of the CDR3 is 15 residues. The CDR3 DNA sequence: TGCAGTGCTAGATTCACAGGGTCTGGGGCCAACGTCCTGACTTTC. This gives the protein CSARFTGSGANVLTF.

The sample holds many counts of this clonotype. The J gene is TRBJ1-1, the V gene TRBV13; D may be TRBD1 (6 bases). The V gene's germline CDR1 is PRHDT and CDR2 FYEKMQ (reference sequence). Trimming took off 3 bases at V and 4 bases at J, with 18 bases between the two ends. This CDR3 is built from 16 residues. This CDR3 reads CASSFSQWGRVTEAFF. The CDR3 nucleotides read TGTGCCAGCAGCTTCTCCCAGTGGGGGCGAGTCACTGAAGCTTTCTTT.

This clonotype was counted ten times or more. CDR3 protein: CASARSGVRYEQYF. The DNA of the CDR3 is TGCGCCAGCGCGAGGTCAGGGGTACGCTACGAGCAGTACTTC. V is TRBV5-1 and J is TRBJ2-7; a possible D gene is TRBD1 (6 bases). V was clipped by 7 bases and J by 3 bases, with 17 bases between them. CDR3 length: 14 residues. Germline-derived CDR1 and CDR2 are SGHRS and YFSETQ.

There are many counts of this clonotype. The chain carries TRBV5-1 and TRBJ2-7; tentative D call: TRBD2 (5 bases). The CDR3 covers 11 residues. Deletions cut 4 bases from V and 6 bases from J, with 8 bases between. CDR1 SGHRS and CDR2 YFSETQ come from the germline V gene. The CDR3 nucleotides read TGCGCCAGCAGCGAGGGTTTCGAGCAGTACTTC. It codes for CASSEGFEQYF.

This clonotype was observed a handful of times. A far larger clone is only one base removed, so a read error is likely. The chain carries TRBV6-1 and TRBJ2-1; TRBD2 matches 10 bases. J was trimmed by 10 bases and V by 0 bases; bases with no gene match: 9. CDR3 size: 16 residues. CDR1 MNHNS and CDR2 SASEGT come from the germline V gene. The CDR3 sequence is CASSEAITSGIYEQFF. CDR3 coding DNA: TGTGCCAGCAGTGAAGCGATAACTAGCGGGATCTACGAGCAGTTCTTC.

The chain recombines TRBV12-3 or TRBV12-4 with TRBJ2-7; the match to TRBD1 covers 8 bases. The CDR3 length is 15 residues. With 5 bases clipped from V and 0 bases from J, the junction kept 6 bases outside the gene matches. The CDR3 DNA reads TGTGCCAGCAGTCTCAGGACAGGGAGCTCCTACGAGCAGTACTTC. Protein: CASSLRTGSSYEQYF.

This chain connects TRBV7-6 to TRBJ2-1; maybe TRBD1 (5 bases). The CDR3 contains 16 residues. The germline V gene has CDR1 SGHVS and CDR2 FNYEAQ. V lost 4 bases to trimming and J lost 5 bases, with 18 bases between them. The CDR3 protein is CASSSDSSPLNNEQFF. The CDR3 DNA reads TGTGCCAGCAGCTCAGACAGCTCCCCTTTAAACAATGAGCAGTTCTTC.

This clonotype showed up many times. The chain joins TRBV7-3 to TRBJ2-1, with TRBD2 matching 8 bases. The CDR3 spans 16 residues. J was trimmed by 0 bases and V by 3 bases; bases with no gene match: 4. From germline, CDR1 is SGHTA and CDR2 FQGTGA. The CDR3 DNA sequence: TGTGCCAGCAGCTTTATCGGGACTAGCTCCTACAATGAGCAGTTCTTC. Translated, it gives CASSFIGTSSYNEQFF. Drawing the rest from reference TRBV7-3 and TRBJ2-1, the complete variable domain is GAGVSQTPSNKVTEKGKYVELRCDPISGHTALYWYRQSLGQGPEFLIYFQGTGAADDSGLPNDRFFAVRPEGSVSTLKIQRTERGDSAVYLCASSFIGTSSYNEQFFGPGTRLTVL.

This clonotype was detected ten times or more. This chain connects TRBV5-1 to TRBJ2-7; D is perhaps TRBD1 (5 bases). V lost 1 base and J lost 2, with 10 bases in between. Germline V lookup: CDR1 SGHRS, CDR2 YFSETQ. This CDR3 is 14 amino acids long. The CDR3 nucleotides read TGCGCCAGCAGCTTGATTCAGGGCCCCTACGAGCAGTACTTC. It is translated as CASSLIQGPYEQYF.

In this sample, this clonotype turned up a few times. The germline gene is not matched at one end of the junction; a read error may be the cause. CDR3 sequence: CAWIRGADYGCTF. In DNA form, the CDR3 reads TGTGCCTGGATTCGCGGGGCTGACTATGGCTGCACCTTC. The rearrangement joins TRBV30 to TRBJ1-2, with a weak D call TRBD1 (5 bases). CDR3 length: 13 amino acids. Looked up from germline, CDR1 is GTSNPN and CDR2 is SVGIG (reference sequence).

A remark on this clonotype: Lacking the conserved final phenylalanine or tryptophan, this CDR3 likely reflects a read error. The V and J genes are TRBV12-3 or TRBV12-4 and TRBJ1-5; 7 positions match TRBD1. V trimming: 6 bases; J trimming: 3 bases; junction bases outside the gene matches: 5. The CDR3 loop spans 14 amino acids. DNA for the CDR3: TGTGCCAGCAGAACAGGGGCAAACAATCAGCCCCAGCATTTG. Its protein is CASRTGANNQPQHL.

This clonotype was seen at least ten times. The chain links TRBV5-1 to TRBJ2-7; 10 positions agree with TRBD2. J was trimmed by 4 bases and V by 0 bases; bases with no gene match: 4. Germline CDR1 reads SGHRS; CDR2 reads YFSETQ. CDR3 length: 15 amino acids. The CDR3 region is CASSLDGTSVYEQYF. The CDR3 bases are TGCGCCAGCAGCTTGGACGGGACTAGCGTGTACGAGCAGTACTTC.